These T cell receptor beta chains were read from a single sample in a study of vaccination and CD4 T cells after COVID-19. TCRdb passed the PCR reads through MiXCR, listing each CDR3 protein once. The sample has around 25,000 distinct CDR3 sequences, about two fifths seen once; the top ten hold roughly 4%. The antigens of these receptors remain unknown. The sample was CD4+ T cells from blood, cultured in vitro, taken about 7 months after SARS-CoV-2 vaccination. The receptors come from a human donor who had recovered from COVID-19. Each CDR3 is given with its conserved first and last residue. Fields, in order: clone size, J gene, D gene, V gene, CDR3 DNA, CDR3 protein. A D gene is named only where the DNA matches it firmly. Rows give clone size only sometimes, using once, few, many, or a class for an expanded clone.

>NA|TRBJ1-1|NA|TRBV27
TGTGCCAGCAGTTTCGGTAGGGGAAACACTGAAGCTTTCTTT
CASSFGRGNTEAFF
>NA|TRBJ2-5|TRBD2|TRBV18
TGTGCCAGCTCACCGGCGGGGGTCCAAGAGACCCAGTACTTC
CASSPAGVQETQYF
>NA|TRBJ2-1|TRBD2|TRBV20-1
TGCAGTGCCACAGCCTTTAGCGGGAGCAATGAGCAGTTCTTC
CSATAFSGSNEQFF
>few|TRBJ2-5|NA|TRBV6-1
TGTGCCAGCAGTCCGGACGTATTGGGGAAGACCCAGTACTTC
CASSPDVLGKTQYF
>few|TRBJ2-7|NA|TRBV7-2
TGTGCCAGCAGCTTACCCAGGGGGGGCCCCTACGAGCAGTACTTC
CASSLPRGGPYEQYF
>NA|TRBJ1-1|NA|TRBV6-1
TGTGCCAGCAGCCGACCTGGGACCCCAGCTTTCTTT
CASSRPGTPAFF
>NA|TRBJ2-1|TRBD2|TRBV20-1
TGCAGTGCTAGACCTAATAGCGGGAATGAGCAGTTCTTC
CSARPNSGNEQFF
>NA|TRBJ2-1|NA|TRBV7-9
TGTGCCAGCAGCCTAGAGGGGGTCCTACCTTACAATGAGCAGTTCTTC
CASSLEGVLPYNEQFF
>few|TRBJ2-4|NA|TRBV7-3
TGTGCCAGCAGCTTCACAGGGACGGACATTCAGTACTTC
CASSFTGTDIQYF
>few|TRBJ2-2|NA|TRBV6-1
TGTGCCAGCAGAACCACTAGTCACACCGGGGAGCTGTTTTTT
CASRTTSHTGELFF
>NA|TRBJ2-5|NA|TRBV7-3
TGTGCCAGCAGCTTAACCCGTCAAGAGACCCAGTACTTC
CASSLTRQETQYF
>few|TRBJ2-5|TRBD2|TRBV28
TGTGCCAGCAGTCAAACCACCTCCGGACTAGGCGGGACCCAGTACTTC
CASSQTTSGLGGTQYF
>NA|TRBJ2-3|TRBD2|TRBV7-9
TGTGCCAGCAGGAAGGGACTAGCGGAGCCCACAGATACGCAGTATTTT
CASRKGLAEPTDTQYF
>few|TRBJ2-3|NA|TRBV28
TGTGCCAGCAGTTTACCGATACATCAGGGTCCGCAGTATTTT
CASSLPIHQGPQYF
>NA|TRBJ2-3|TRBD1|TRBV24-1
TGTGCCACAAATCCGGGACAGGGGGCAGATACGCAGTATTTT
CATNPGQGADTQYF
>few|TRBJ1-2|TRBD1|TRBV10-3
TGTGCCATCAGTTCCCTTTTAGGGACAGGGACCACCTTC
CAISSLLGTGTTF
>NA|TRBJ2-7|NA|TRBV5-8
TGTGCCAGCCGTACGGGCGGGTGGAAAGAGCAGTACTTC
CASRTGGWKEQYF
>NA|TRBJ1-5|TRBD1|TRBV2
TGTGCCAGCAGCGGTACAGGGGGCAATCAGCCCCAGCATTTT
CASSGTGGNQPQHF
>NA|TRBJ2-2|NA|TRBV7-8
TGTGCCAGCAGCTTAGCGCAGAACACCGGGGAGCTGTTTTTT
CASSLAQNTGELFF
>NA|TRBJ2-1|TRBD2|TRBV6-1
TGTGCCAGCAGTGAAGGCCTAGCGGTACCTTACAATGAGCAGTTCTTC
CASSEGLAVPYNEQFF
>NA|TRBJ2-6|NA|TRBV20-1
TGCAGTGCTAGAGATCCAGATTACTCCTACTACACTGGGGCCAACGTCCTGACTTTC
CSARDPDYSYYTGANVLTF
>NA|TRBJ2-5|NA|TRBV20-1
TGCAGTGCTAGAGACGACAACCAAGAGACCCAGTACTTC
CSARDDNQETQYF
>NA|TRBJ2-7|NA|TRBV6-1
TGTGCCAGCAGCTATATTAGCGGTTCCTCCTACGAGCAGTACTTC
CASSYISGSSYEQYF
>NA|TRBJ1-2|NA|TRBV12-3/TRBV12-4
TGTGCCAGCAGTTTAACAATCTATGGCTACACCTTC
CASSLTIYGYTF
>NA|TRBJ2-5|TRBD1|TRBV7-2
TGTGCCAGCAGCCCATGGACAGGGAGCGGTATAGAGACCCAATACTTC
CASSPWTGSGIETQYF
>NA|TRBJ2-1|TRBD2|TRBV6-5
TGTGCCAGCAGTTACTCGGCGCTCGGCCTAGCGGGAGGGCGTAACAATGAGCAGTTCTTC
CASSYSALGLAGGRNNEQFF
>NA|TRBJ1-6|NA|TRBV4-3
TGCGCCAGCAGCCCTTCTCAGGGGAGGAATTCACCCCTCCACTTT
CASSPSQGRNSPLHF
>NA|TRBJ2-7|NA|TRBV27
TGTGCCAGCAGTTTACCCGACCGGGACAAGACCTACGAGCAGTACTTC
CASSLPDRDKTYEQYF
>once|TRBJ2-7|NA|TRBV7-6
TGTGCCAGCAGCTTGGGGGTAGGGAGCTCCTACGAGCAGTACTTC
CASSLGVGSSYEQYF
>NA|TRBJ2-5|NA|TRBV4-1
TGCGCCAGCAGCCAATCTACCCCGGGGTACCAAGAGACCCAGTACTTC
CASSQSTPGYQETQYF
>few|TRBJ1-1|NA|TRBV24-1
TGTGCCACCAGTGATTCGGACAGAGGATTCGCTTTCTTT
CATSDSDRGFAFF
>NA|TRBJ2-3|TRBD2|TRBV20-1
TGCAGTGCTAGAGGACTAGCGGGAAATACGCAGTATTTT
CSARGLAGNTQYF
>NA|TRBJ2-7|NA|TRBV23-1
TGCGCCAGCAGTCAAGGGCCCGTAAGGGCGCACCACGAGCAGTACTTC
CASSQGPVRAHHEQYF
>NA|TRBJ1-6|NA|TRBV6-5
TGTGCCAGCAGTTACTCGGCCCCAGAGAGCTCCTATAATTCACCCCTCCACTTT
CASSYSAPESSYNSPLHF
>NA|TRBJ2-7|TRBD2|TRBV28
TGTGCCAGCAGCAGGGAATTAGCGGGCCCCTACGAGCAGTACTTC
CASSRELAGPYEQYF
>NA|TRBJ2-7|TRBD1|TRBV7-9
TGTGCCAGCAGCATCGACAGGGGTGAGCAGTACTTC
CASSIDRGEQYF
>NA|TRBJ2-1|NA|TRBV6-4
TGTGCCAGCAGTGAAAGCGGGCAATCCTACAATGAGCAGTTCTTC
CASSESGQSYNEQFF
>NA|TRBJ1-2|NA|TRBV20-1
TGCAGTGCTTCTAAGGTCCAGGGTAGGGCTGGCTACACCTTC
CSASKVQGRAGYTF
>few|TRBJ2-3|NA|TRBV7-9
TGTGCCAGCAGCTCGACTGGGGATACGCAGTATTTT
CASSSTGDTQYF
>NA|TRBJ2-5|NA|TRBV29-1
TGCAGCGTCGAGACTAGTAGAGCGACCCAGTACTTC
CSVETSRATQYF
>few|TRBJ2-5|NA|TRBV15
TGTGCCACCAGCAGAGATCGAGGTCAAGAGACCCAGTACTTC
CATSRDRGQETQYF
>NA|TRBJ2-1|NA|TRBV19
TGTGCCAGTAGTCCAACCCTAACAGGTGACAATGAGCAGTTCTTC
CASSPTLTGDNEQFF
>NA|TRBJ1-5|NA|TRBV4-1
TGCGCCAGCAGCCAAGATCTTGAGGGGATTAGCAATCAGCCCCAGCATTTT
CASSQDLEGISNQPQHF
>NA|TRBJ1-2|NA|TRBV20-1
TGCAGTGCTAGAGTATCGAGGGAACCCTATGGCTACACCTTC
CSARVSREPYGYTF